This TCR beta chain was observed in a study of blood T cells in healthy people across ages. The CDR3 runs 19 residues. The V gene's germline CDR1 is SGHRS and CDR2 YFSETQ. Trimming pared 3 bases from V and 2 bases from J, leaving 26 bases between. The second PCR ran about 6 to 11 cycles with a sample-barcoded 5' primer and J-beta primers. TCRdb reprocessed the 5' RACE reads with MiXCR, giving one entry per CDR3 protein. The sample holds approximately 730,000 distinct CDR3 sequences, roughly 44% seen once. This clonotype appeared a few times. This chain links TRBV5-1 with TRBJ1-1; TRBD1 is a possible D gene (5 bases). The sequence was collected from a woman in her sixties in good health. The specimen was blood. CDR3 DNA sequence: TGCGCCAGCAGCTGGGGGGGGGTTACTACAGTCGCGGCCAACACTGAAGCTTTCTTT. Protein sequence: CASSWGGVTTVAANTEAFF.